The sequence of this T cell receptor (beta chain) was determined in a study of blood T cell repertoires in COVID-19. V was shortened by 5 bases and J by 0 bases, with 11 bases between the two germline ends. Germline-derived CDR1 and CDR2 are MNHEY and SMNVEV (reference sequence). There are 16 residues in the CDR3. The data were produced by immunoSEQ multiplex PCR, yet TCRdb's version contains in-frame clones alone and is incomplete. The repertoire includes fewer than 350,000 clones, approximately 91% of them detected once, and approximately 2.4% sits in the top ten. The clonotype was recovered from a woman between 40 and 55 years old with acute COVID-19. The sequenced sample was PBMCs or T cells enriched from blood (not recorded which). The chain couples TRBV27 to TRBJ1-6; the D is unclear. CDR3 sequence: CASSQRDDSYNSPLHF. The DNA of the CDR3 is TGTGCCAGCAGTCAACGGGATGACTCCTATAATTCACCCCTCCACTTT.